This TCR beta chain was retrieved from a study of human T cells and chemical hapten exposure. Notes on the study in general: Relative to control repertoires, expanded TCRs gave rise to significantly more large CDR3 similarity clusters.

As for time point: patch test 2, 6 weeks after DPC sensitization. Treatment noted: therapeutic diphenylcyclopropenone sensitization with weekly scalp DPC. It was the library that attached unique molecular identifiers to individual cDNA molecules. TCRdb reanalysed the RACE reads using MiXCR and keeps one entry per CDR3 protein. The sample shows a few hundred thousand distinct CDR3 sequences, roughly 6% of them seen only once. This clonotype occurred a few times. Its target is unknown. CDR3 length: 15 residues. Trimming cost V 5 bases and J 2 bases, with 15 bases left between them. Germline V gene data show CDR1 as MNHEY and CDR2 as SVGAGI.

This sample comprised whole blood, obtained in connection with sensitization to the hapten diphenylcyclopropenone (DPC). The sequence derives from a woman in her late teens or twenties with alopecia areata. Some clones in this sample may be carry-over from other donors' samples. The chain employs TRBV6-5 and TRBJ1-1; D is uncertain. Here the CDR3 DNA reads TGTGCCAGCAGTCCCTTCCAGCTACTCAACACTGAAGCTTTCTTT. Translation: CASSPFQLLNTEAFF.